A single sample gave rise to the 8 T cell receptor beta chains below, sequenced in a study of T cell clones after liver transplantation. Using immunoSEQ multiplex PCR, the repertoire was profiled, and TCRdb retains in-frame clones only, with some absent. This table has over 100,000 clones, roughly 80% appearing once. Sequenced here: CD4+ T cells from blood, sampled before liver transplant. These receptors originate from a human donor who received a liver transplant.

The rearrangement uses TRBV7-2 and TRBJ2-7; no definite D call. CDR3 size: 12 residues. V lost 5 bases, J lost 0 bases, and 5 bases lay in between. CDR1 is SGHTA, CDR2 FQGNSA, per germline. CDR3 sequence: CASSPSSYEQYF. The CDR3 nucleotides read TGTGCCAGCAGCCCGAGCTCCTACGAGCAGTACTTC.

V usage is TRBV2 and J usage is TRBJ2-5; tentatively, D is TRBD1 (6 bases). The CDR3 has 13 amino acids. Trimming cost V 6 bases and J 4 bases, with 12 bases left between them. Germline CDR1 is SNHLY and CDR2 is FYNNEI. CDR3: CASSPDRLETQYF. Written as DNA, the CDR3 is TGTGCCAGCAGCCCTGACAGGCTAGAGACCCAGTACTTC.

The gene calls are TRBV2 and TRBJ1-2, with TRBD1 matching over 8 bases. The CDR3 is 17 amino acids. Per germline, CDR1 SNHLY and CDR2 FYNNEI. The trim removed 0 bases at V and 1 base at J, leaving 7 bases unmatched. The CDR3 region has the DNA TGTGCCAGCAGTGAAGCGCGCACAGGGGGTGGTAACTATGGCTACACCTTC. This gives the protein CASSEARTGGGNYGYTF.

This chain joins TRBV11-3 and TRBJ1-1; tentative D call: TRBD1 (5 bases). The germline V and J ends were trimmed by 6 bases and 1 base, with 9 bases remaining between them. Germline V lookup: CDR1 SGHNT, CDR2 YENEEA. This CDR3 has 13 amino acids. The CDR3 sequence: CASSRTPNTEAFF. The DNA of the CDR3 is TGTGCCAGCAGTCGGACACCGAACACTGAAGCTTTCTTT.

The V call is TRBV21-1, the J call TRBJ1-5; the table names TRBD1, a call not compared with the DNA. TRBV21-1 is a documented pseudogene. The CDR3 sequence is 14 residues long. The CDR3 loop reads CASSKLTVHQPQHF. CDR3 in DNA: TGTGCCAGCAGCAAATTGACAGTTCATCAGCCCCAGCATTTT.

The chain couples TRBV5-1 to TRBJ2-7, with a tentative D call TRBD1 (5 bases). The CDR3 loop spans 14 amino acids. Germline CDR1 reads SGHRS; CDR2 reads YFSETQ. V gave up 2 bases and J gave up 5 bases, with 14 bases separating them. CDR3: CASSFASKGNEQYF. The CDR3 DNA reads TGCGCCAGCAGCTTCGCCTCGAAGGGGAACGAGCAGTACTTC.

This chain links TRBV28 with TRBJ1-2; 8 bases agree with TRBD1. Per the germline V gene, CDR1 is MDHEN and CDR2 is SYDVKM. The trim removed 6 bases at V and 7 bases at J, leaving 7 bases unmatched. CDR3 length: 13 amino acids. In DNA, the CDR3 is TGTGCCAGCAGATTTCGGACAGGGTTTGGCTACACCTTC. It is translated as CASRFRTGFGYTF.

This chain joins TRBV19 and TRBJ1-1; D ambiguous. CDR3 length: 16 amino acids. Germline CDR1 LNHDA, CDR2 SQIVND (reference sequence). Trimming cost V 3 bases and J 2 bases, with 16 bases left between them. CDR3 sequence: CASSIRASARNTEAFF. The DNA for the CDR3 is TGTGCCAGTAGTATTAGGGCCTCGGCGAGAAACACTGAAGCTTTCTTT.